These T cell receptor beta chains were read from a single sample in a study of blood T cell repertoires in COVID-19. The assay was immunoSEQ multiplex PCR, and TCRdb's table has in-frame clones only and misses some. The table lists more than 40,000 clones, about 86% of them singletons, with under 3% in the top ten. Sequencing input: peripheral blood. The receptors were sampled from a woman of 80 years or more with acute or convalescent COVID-19. Each CDR3 is given with its conserved first and last residue. D genes are given only for firm matches. Clone size is shown for a subset of rows, as once, few, many or a class of expanded clone.

d_call,v_call,clone_size,j_call,cdr3_aa,cdr3_nt
TRBD1,TRBV5-4,-,TRBJ2-1,CASSRQGPSYNEQFF,TGTGCCAGCAGCCGACAGGGCCCTTCCTACAATGAGCAGTTCTTC
-,TRBV6-5,-,TRBJ2-1,CASSPDSSNEQFF,TGTGCCAGCAGTCCTGACTCCAGTAATGAGCAGTTCTTC
TRBD1,TRBV27,-,TRBJ1-2,CASSFRDRGYGYTF,TGTGCCAGCAGTTTCCGGGACAGGGGCTATGGCTACACCTTC
-,TRBV6-5,once,TRBJ2-3,CASRPTWTDTQYF,TGTGCCAGCAGACCTACCTGGACAGATACGCAGTATTTT
-,TRBV4-2,-,TRBJ2-5,CASSQVLQETQYF,TGTGCCAGCAGCCAAGTACTACAAGAGACCCAGTACTTC
-,TRBV2,-,TRBJ1-6,CASSEWVYRDNSPLHF,TGTGCCAGCAGTGAATGGGTGTACAGGGATAATTCACCCCTCCACTTT
TRBD1,TRBV5-1,-,TRBJ2-7,CASSQRTGSSYEQYF,TGCGCCAGCAGCCAACGGACAGGTAGCTCCTACGAGCAGTACTTC
TRBD1,TRBV6-5,-,TRBJ1-2,CASSSQGQDYGYTF,TGTGCCAGCAGTTCCCAAGGACAGGACTATGGCTACACCTTC
-,TRBV6-5,-,TRBJ1-1,CASFSAAYTEAFF,TGTGCCAGCTTCTCGGCGGCATACACTGAAGCTTTCTTT
-,TRBV5-1,-,TRBJ2-1,CASSSGGTNSYNEQFF,TGCGCCAGCAGCTCGGGTGGGACAAACTCCTACAATGAGCAGTTCTTC
-,TRBV12-5,-,TRBJ2-5,CASGLVLASSETQYF,TGTGCTAGTGGTTTGGTACTGGCTAGCTCAGAGACCCAGTACTTC
-,TRBV21-1,-,TRBJ1-4,CASSKVEAGSRNEKLFF,TGTGCCAGCAGCAAAGTAGAGGCGGGGTCGAGAAATGAAAAACTGTTTTTT
-,TRBV4-1,-,TRBJ1-5,CASSQGLSNQPQHF,TGCGCCAGCAGCCAGGGACTCAGCAATCAGCCCCAGCATTTT
-,TRBV3-1/TRBV3-2,-,TRBJ1-2,CASTQQGLGGYTF,TGTGCCAGCACCCAACAGGGTCTGGGTGGCTACACCTTC
TRBD1,TRBV11-2,-,TRBJ2-1,CASSSPTGSIHEQFF,TGTGCCAGCAGCTCCCCGACAGGGTCTATACATGAGCAGTTCTTC
TRBD1,TRBV15,-,TRBJ1-2,CATSTGQGAYGYTF,TGTGCCACCAGCACAGGACAGGGCGCTTATGGCTACACCTTC
-,TRBV6-5,-,TRBJ1-6,CASSYSIADSPLHF,TGTGCCAGCAGTTACTCTATTGCGGATTCACCCCTCCACTTT
-,TRBV18,few,TRBJ2-1,CASSPPKSTDEQFF,TGTGCCAGCTCACCACCCAAATCCACGGATGAGCAGTTCTTC
TRBD2,TRBV4-2,-,TRBJ2-3,CASSITARGSTDTQYF,TGTGCCAGCAGTATCACGGCGCGGGGGAGCACAGATACGCAGTATTTT
TRBD1,TRBV2,-,TRBJ1-5,CASSPTGWAQHF,TGTGCCAGCAGTCCGACAGGGTGGGCCCAGCATTTT
TRBD1,TRBV5-8,-,TRBJ1-1,CASSHRGWGTEAFF,TGTGCCAGCAGCCACAGGGGTTGGGGCACTGAAGCTTTCTTT
TRBD2,TRBV7-2,-,TRBJ2-1,CASRGTSGGAGEQFF,TGTGCCAGCAGAGGGACTAGCGGGGGGGCCGGTGAGCAGTTCTTC
-,TRBV2,-,TRBJ1-2,CASSLSDYGYTF,TGTGCCAGCAGTCTATCGGACTATGGCTACACCTTC
-,TRBV5-1,-,TRBJ2-5,CASSLSPTTIGETQYF,TGCGCCAGCAGCTTATCCCCGACAACCATAGGAGAGACCCAGTACTTC
-,TRBV27,-,TRBJ2-7,CASSSRGDEQYF,TGTGCCAGCAGTTCCCGCGGGGACGAGCAGTACTTC
TRBD2,TRBV2,few,TRBJ2-2,CASKQQRGNTGELFF,TGTGCCAGCAAACAACAGCGGGGGAACACCGGGGAGCTGTTTTTT
-,TRBV30,-,TRBJ1-1,CAWSAGQKGTEAFF,TGTGCCTGGAGTGCCGGACAGAAAGGCACTGAAGCTTTCTTT
-,TRBV6-4,-,TRBJ2-5,CASSDFLQETQYF,TGTGCCAGCAGTGACTTCCTGCAGGAGACCCAGTACTTC
TRBD2,TRBV10-3,few,TRBJ2-3,CAISEGEGGDTQYF,TGTGCCATCAGTGAGGGGGAGGGAGGAGATACGCAGTATTTT
TRBD1,TRBV5-6,-,TRBJ1-5,CASSLGQGGNQPQHF,TGTGCCAGCAGCTTGGGACAGGGGGGTAATCAGCCCCAGCATTTT
-,TRBV5-1,-,TRBJ1-5,CASSLAGSNQPQHF,TGCGCCAGCAGCTTGGCCGGTAGCAATCAGCCCCAGCATTTT
TRBD1,TRBV28,once,TRBJ1-1,CASSWDRDTEAFF,TGTGCCAGCAGTTGGGACAGGGACACTGAAGCTTTCTTT
-,TRBV19,-,TRBJ2-3,CASSKTRGTDTQYF,TGTGCCAGTAGTAAAACTCGTGGCACAGATACGCAGTATTTT
TRBD1,TRBV19,-,TRBJ1-3,CASLLSGTGPRGWTIYF,TGTGCCAGTCTATTGAGCGGGACAGGGCCCCGCGGTTGGACCATATATTTT
TRBD2,TRBV3-1/TRBV3-2,few,TRBJ2-5,CASSRTSGGARETQYF,TGTGCCAGCAGCCGAACTAGCGGGGGGGCTCGGGAGACCCAGTACTTC
-,TRBV30,-,TRBJ2-3,CAWERLTLSTDTQYF,TGTGCCTGGGAACGACTGACCCTTAGCACAGATACGCAGTATTTT
-,TRBV3-1/TRBV3-2,-,TRBJ1-4,CASSPRGEKLFF,TGTGCCAGCAGCCCCAGGGGTGAAAAACTGTTTTTT
TRBD2,TRBV29-1,-,TRBJ2-3,CSVARSGAADTQYF,TGCAGCGTTGCCCGTAGCGGGGCGGCAGATACGCAGTATTTT
-,TRBV18,-,TRBJ1-1,CASSLLQGWENTEAFF,TGTGCCAGCTCACTACTACAGGGTTGGGAGAACACTGAAGCTTTCTTT
-,TRBV5-4,-,TRBJ1-2,CASSLGGATRNYGYTF,TGTGCCAGCAGCTTAGGGGGGGCCACAAGAAACTATGGCTACACCTTC
-,TRBV9,-,TRBJ2-7,CASSAASDYEQYF,TGTGCCAGCAGCGCCGCGTCCGACTACGAGCAGTACTTC
TRBD1,TRBV6-5,-,TRBJ2-2,CASSYDRTGGPGELFF,TGTGCCAGCAGTTACGATAGGACAGGGGGCCCCGGGGAGCTGTTTTTT